These T cell receptor beta chains were read from a single sample in a study of blood T cell repertoires in COVID-19. Only in-frame clones appear in the TCRdb table, and some are missing; sequencing was by immunoSEQ multiplex PCR. The data contain 100,000 to 150,000 clones, roughly 84% of them singletons. Sequencing input: peripheral blood. These receptors were taken from a woman younger than 45 who had recovered from COVID-19. The CDR3 runs from the conserved cysteine through the conserved F or W. Each record gives: V gene, D gene, J gene, clone size, CDR3 protein, CDR3 DNA. The D gene is left open where the match is weak. Expanded clones are given a class, and other clones once, few, many or no size at all.

TRBV28	NA	TRBJ1-1	NA	CASSFEGKALSFEAFF	TGTGCCAGCAGTTTTGAGGGCAAAGCCCTCTCCTTTGAAGCTTTCTTT
TRBV5-1	NA	TRBJ2-1	NA	CASSLVYAAGSYNEQFF	TGCGCCAGCAGCTTGGTTTACGCCGCAGGTTCCTACAATGAGCAGTTCTTC
TRBV5-1	TRBD1	TRBJ2-2	NA	CASSPDRDRLNTGELFF	TGCGCCAGCAGCCCGGACCGGGACAGACTTAACACCGGGGAGCTGTTTTTT
TRBV7-8	NA	TRBJ1-5	NA	CASSQTGIGENQPQHF	TGTGCCAGCAGCCAAACGGGGATTGGAGAAAATCAGCCCCAGCATTTT
TRBV6-6	NA	TRBJ1-5	few	CASSYRQGGNQPQHF	TGTGCCAGCAGTTACCGGCAGGGAGGTAATCAGCCCCAGCATTTT
TRBV19	TRBD1	TRBJ1-2	NA	CASSHQGADGYTF	TGTGCCAGTAGTCATCAGGGGGCTGATGGCTACACCTTC
TRBV7-9	TRBD2	TRBJ2-3	once	CASSPRGASGGITDTQYF	TGTGCCAGCAGCCCTAGGGGGGCTAGCGGGGGGATCACAGATACGCAGTATTTT
TRBV5-1	TRBD2	TRBJ2-1	few	CASSSASGSHEQFF	TGCGCCAGCAGCTCGGCTAGCGGGAGCCATGAGCAGTTCTTC
TRBV5-1	TRBD1	TRBJ2-7	NA	CASSGGQGGSEQYF	TGCGCCAGCAGCGGGGGACAGGGTGGGTCCGAGCAGTACTTC
TRBV3-1/TRBV3-2	TRBD1	TRBJ1-4	NA	CASSQSIGTGDEKLFF	TGTGCCAGCAGCCAATCAATCGGGACAGGGGACGAAAAACTGTTTTTT
TRBV27	TRBD2	TRBJ2-7	NA	CASSPGGRAYEQYF	TGTGCCAGCAGTCCCGGCGGGAGAGCCTACGAGCAGTACTTC
TRBV15	NA	TRBJ1-2	NA	CATSPPEANYGYTF	TGTGCCACCAGCCCGCCGGAGGCTAACTATGGCTACACCTTC
TRBV9	TRBD2	TRBJ2-3	NA	CASSVAGLAGGFTDTQYF	TGTGCCAGCAGCGTAGCTGGACTAGCGGGAGGGTTCACAGATACGCAGTATTTT
TRBV6-4	NA	TRBJ2-3	NA	CASSDATGIIHGSTDTQYF	TGTGCCAGCAGTGACGCGACAGGAATTATTCATGGTAGCACAGATACGCAGTATTTT
TRBV19	TRBD1	TRBJ2-7	once	CASSRRPGQGADEQYF	TGTGCCAGTAGCCGGCGACCGGGACAGGGGGCGGACGAGCAGTACTTC
TRBV25-1	NA	TRBJ2-4	once	CASISDGGNIQYF	TGTGCCAGCATCTCGGACGGGGGAAACATTCAGTACTTC
TRBV5-1	TRBD2	TRBJ2-4	NA	CASSSHTSGGAKNIQYF	TGCGCCAGCAGCTCCCACACTAGCGGGGGGGCCAAAAACATTCAGTACTTC
TRBV7-2	NA	TRBJ1-2	NA	CASSLATVYGYTF	TGTGCCAGCAGCTTAGCAACGGTTTATGGCTACACCTTC
TRBV10-1	NA	TRBJ1-1	NA	CASSGHLNTEAFF	TGCGCCAGCAGTGGACACTTGAACACTGAAGCTTTCTTT
TRBV20-1	NA	TRBJ2-7	NA	CSARESYEQYF	TGCAGTGCCCGCGAGTCGTACGAGCAGTACTTC
TRBV14	TRBD1	TRBJ1-1	NA	CASSPTRGMSFF	TGTGCCAGCAGCCCAACCAGGGGGATGTCTTTCTTT
TRBV7-2	NA	TRBJ1-4	NA	CASSSQIGQTNEKLFF	TGTGCCAGCAGCTCACAAATCGGACAGACCAATGAAAAACTGTTTTTT
TRBV7-8	TRBD1	TRBJ2-7	NA	CASSLGTGGASSYEQYF	TGTGCCAGCAGCTTAGGGACAGGGGGAGCATCTAGCTACGAGCAGTACTTC
TRBV5-1	NA	TRBJ2-3	NA	CASAEKDTQYF	TGCGCCAGCGCGGAGAAAGATACGCAGTATTTT
TRBV29-1	TRBD1	TRBJ1-4	NA	CSVEEQGAGNEKLFF	TGCAGCGTTGAAGAACAGGGGGCGGGTAATGAAAAACTGTTTTTT
TRBV6-1	TRBD1	TRBJ1-2	NA	CASSEDRRNYGYTF	TGTGCCAGCAGTGAGGACAGGAGGAACTATGGCTACACCTTC
TRBV25-1	TRBD1	TRBJ2-7	NA	CASSGGQGHEQYF	TGTGCCAGCAGTGGAGGACAGGGTCACGAGCAGTACTTC
TRBV29-1	TRBD2	TRBJ2-1	NA	CSVETSGRSSEQFF	TGCAGCGTGGAGACTAGCGGGCGGTCCAGTGAGCAGTTCTTC
TRBV11-3	NA	TRBJ2-3	NA	CASSFGQNLGTDTQYF	TGTGCCAGCAGCTTCGGACAGAATCTCGGCACAGATACGCAGTATTTT
TRBV12-3/TRBV12-4	NA	TRBJ2-2	NA	CASISGGELFF	TGTGCCAGCATCTCCGGCGGGGAGCTGTTTTTT